These 13 T cell receptor beta chains came from one sample sequenced in a study of T cell responses to AZD1222 COVID-19 vaccine. Libraries were prepared by immunoSEQ multiplex PCR; TCRdb keeps only in-frame clonotypes and omits some of them. The sample has around 120,000 clones, roughly nine tenths seen once; the top ten hold under 3%. The specimen was peripheral blood, collected 28 days after the second AZD1222 dose. Receptors originate from an adult who received the AZD1222 COVID-19 vaccine.

The chain is built from TRBV10-3 and TRBJ1-1; 9 bases align to TRBD1. V shed 9 bases and J 1 base; nucleotides not matched to a gene: 3. The CDR3 covers 13 residues. CDR1 and CDR2 (germline): ENHRY, SYGVKD. CDR3 protein: CAIKTGGNTEAFF. In DNA, the CDR3 is TGTGCCATTAAGACAGGGGGGAACACTGAAGCTTTCTTT.

The rearrangement joins TRBV7-2 to TRBJ1-5, with 9 bases lining up with TRBD1. CDR3 size: 17 residues. V shed 5 bases, J shed 0 bases, and the junction held 8 bases outside the gene matches. The germline V gene has CDR1 SGHTA and CDR2 FQGNSA. CDR3 nucleotide sequence: TGTGCCAGCAGCCACACAGGGGGCAGGGATAGCAATCAGCCCCAGCATTTT. It translates to CASSHTGGRDSNQPQHF.

The J gene is TRBJ2-1, the V gene TRBV7-9, with 11 bases that match TRBD2. The junction had 8 bases not matched to a gene; V was cut back by 4 bases and J by 6 bases. Germline-derived CDR1 and CDR2 are SEHNR and FQNEAQ (reference sequence). The CDR3 is 16 amino acids. CDR3 sequence: CASSWGLAVSLNEQFF. The CDR3 DNA follows: TGTGCCAGCAGCTGGGGACTAGCGGTGAGCCTCAATGAGCAGTTCTTC.

This clone was counted between two and nine times. The CDR3 loop reads CASSGQRNTEAFF. The CDR3 DNA is TGTGCCAGCAGTGGACAGAGGAACACTGAAGCTTTCTTT. The chain is built from TRBV6-2 or TRBV6-3 and TRBJ1-1; D might be TRBD1 (6 bases). From germline, CDR1 is MNHEY and CDR2 SVGEGT. With 5 bases removed from V and 1 base from J, the gap between germline ends came to 8 bases. The CDR3 spans 13 residues.

This clone was seen just once. The chain combines TRBV27 with TRBJ1-2, with a tentative D call TRBD1 (6 bases). The germline CDR1 and CDR2 sequences are MNHEY and SMNVEV (reference sequence). CDR3 size: 13 residues. Deletions cut 8 bases from V and 8 bases from J, with 18 bases between. The chain's CDR3 is CASPKRGVEGYTF. Here the CDR3 DNA reads TGTGCCAGCCCTAAGAGGGGGGTAGAGGGCTACACCTTC.

This clone has only one observation. The chain couples TRBV4-2 to TRBJ1-1; D is ambiguous. The V gene lost 1 base and the J gene lost 1 base, with 7 bases spanning the gap. CDR1 is LGHNA and CDR2 is YNFKEQ in the germline V gene. CDR3 length: 14 residues. CDR3 protein: CASSQVEENTEAFF. The DNA for the CDR3 is TGTGCCAGCAGCCAAGTCGAGGAGAACACTGAAGCTTTCTTT.

The chain has TRBV2 and TRBJ1-6, with D possibly TRBD1 on 6 matching bases. Per germline, CDR1 SNHLY and CDR2 FYNNEI. CDR3 length equals 16 residues. Trimming took off 5 bases at V and 0 bases at J, with 11 bases between the two ends. The CDR3 is CASSLGGYSYNSPLHF. The CDR3 nucleotides read TGTGCCAGCAGTCTCGGGGGCTACTCCTATAATTCACCCCTCCACTTT.

This clone was seen once. This chain links TRBV19 with TRBJ1-2; no clear D. CDR1 is LNHDA, CDR2 SQIVND, per germline (reference sequence). Trimming took off 5 bases at V and 8 bases at J, with 18 bases between the two ends. The CDR3 loop spans 14 amino acids. The CDR3 DNA sequence: TGTGCCAGTAGTGAGGACCAGCCAGGTCGGGGCTACACCTTC. Protein product: CASSEDQPGRGYTF.

This chain joins TRBV5-1 and TRBJ1-2; D gene unclear. Germline values: CDR1 SGHRS, CDR2 YFSETQ. This CDR3 comprises 13 residues. V dropped 4 bases and J dropped 9 bases, with 16 bases sitting between them. CDR3: CASSHPQARSYTF. In DNA, the CDR3 is TGCGCCAGCAGCCACCCCCAGGCCCGGAGCTACACCTTC.

The chain recombines TRBV4-1 with TRBJ2-7, with a possible D match to TRBD2 (6 bases). V dropped 1 base and J dropped 3 bases, with 25 bases sitting between them. Germline CDR1 MGHRA, CDR2 YSYEKL. CDR3 size: 19 residues. In DNA, the CDR3 is TGCGCCAGCAGCCAAGCCGCTCATGGTAGCTGGGACTCTTACTACGAGCAGTACTTC. This encodes CASSQAAHGSWDSYYEQYF.

J is TRBJ1-2 and V is TRBV28; no clear D gene. Germline V CDR1 and CDR2: MDHEN, SYDVKM. V was shortened by 4 bases and J by 1 base, with 13 bases between the two germline ends. This CDR3 spans 15 amino acids. The CDR3 spells CASSSEASGNYGYTF. CDR3 nucleotides: TGTGCCAGCAGTTCCGAGGCGTCTGGTAACTATGGCTACACCTTC.

This chain joins TRBV2 and TRBJ2-7; 13 bases match TRBD2. J was trimmed by 3 bases and V by 6 bases; bases with no gene match: 14. Looked up from germline, CDR1 is SNHLY and CDR2 is FYNNEI. The CDR3 is 18 amino acids. This CDR3 is CASRDLVGTSGTRYEQYF. The CDR3 DNA reads TGTGCCAGCAGGGATCTCGTCGGGACTAGCGGGACCCGCTACGAGCAGTACTTC.

This chain links TRBV7-2 with TRBJ2-7; TRBD2 matches at 8 bases. CDR3 length equals 16 residues. Germline lookup yields CDR1 SGHTA and CDR2 FQGNSA. V lost 5 bases and J lost 7; bases outside the gene matches: 16. CDR3 residues: CASSERSSSGSGEQYF. CDR3 coding DNA: TGTGCCAGCAGCGAAAGAAGTTCGAGCGGGAGCGGGGAGCAGTACTTC.